The 27 T cell receptor beta chains in this list originate from one sample, sequenced in a study of post-analysis software for immune sequencing data. Study findings and constraints: Five or six TRBV segments, TRBV5-6, TRBV5-1 and TRBV20-1 among them, were found more frequent in patients than controls.

Their specific antigens are unknown. Unique molecular identifiers were built into the TCR beta cDNA libraries. TCRdb independently ran MiXCR on the PCR reads; one entry per CDR3 protein. Among 650,000 to 850,000 distinct CDR3 sequences listed, 53% were seen once. Sequencing input: blood. The origin of the receptors is a girl between 10 and 17 years old with multiple sclerosis.

The J gene is TRBJ2-7, the V gene TRBV12-3 or TRBV12-4; D possibly corresponds to TRBD2 (6 bases). Deletions cut 2 bases from V and 4 bases from J, with 12 bases between. This CDR3 has 14 residues. The CDR3 region is CASSLLGLQYEQYF. DNA of the CDR3: TGTGCCAGCAGTTTATTGGGACTTCAATACGAGCAGTACTTC.

The chain links TRBV28 to TRBJ1-1, with 7 positions matching TRBD1. The CDR3 is made up of 15 amino acids. Trimming cost V 3 bases and J 3 bases; bases outside gene matches: 7. CDR1 is MDHEN and CDR2 is SYDVKM in the germline V gene. The chain's CDR3 is CASSFETGTYTEAFF. For the CDR3, the DNA is TGTGCCAGCAGTTTCGAGACAGGGACCTACACTGAAGCTTTCTTT.

V and J are TRBV10-3 and TRBJ2-7; the D gene is possibly TRBD1 (6 bases). Trimming took off 9 bases at V and 2 bases at J, with 14 bases between the two ends. CDR3 length: 13 amino acids. Germline lookup yields CDR1 ENHRY and CDR2 SYGVKD. Here the CDR3 reads CAMRQAIPYEQYF. The CDR3 nucleotides are TGTGCCATGAGACAGGCAATCCCCTACGAGCAGTACTTC.

The CDR3 region is CSVSGNYEQYF. The CDR3 DNA is TGCAGCGTTAGCGGAAACTACGAGCAGTACTTC. This chain connects TRBV29-1 to TRBJ2-5; weak D call: TRBD2 (5 bases). The J call may be faulty, since TRBJ2-7 better matches the DNA end. Germline V gene lookup returns CDR1 SQVTM and CDR2 ANQGSEA. The CDR3 is 11 residues long.

The chain links TRBV4-1 to TRBJ1-2; 9 bases agree with TRBD1. CDR3 size: 13 residues. Germline V gene sequence: CDR1 MGHRA, CDR2 YSYEKL. V lost 9 bases, J lost 10 bases, and 12 bases stayed unmatched. The CDR3, as DNA: TGCGCCAGTTCCAAACGGACAGGGGAAGACTACACCTTC. Translation gives CASSKRTGEDYTF.

The chain has TRBV21-1 and TRBJ2-7; TRBD1 is taken as the D call from the table, unchecked against the DNA. TRBV21-1 is a pseudogene. The CDR3 has 18 residues. In nucleotides, the CDR3 is TGTGCCAGCAGGGTAAAGGGCGGGGGGCCCCCGGGCTCCTACGAGCAGTACTTC. Its translation is CASRVKGGGPPGSYEQYF.

The chain uses TRBV5-1 and TRBJ1-1; the D is unclear. Per germline, CDR1 SGHRS and CDR2 YFSETQ. This CDR3 has 15 residues. V was pared by 6 bases and J by 0 bases, with 15 bases between. This chain's CDR3 is CASMLGSTMNTEAFF. CDR3 DNA: TGCGCCAGCATGTTGGGGTCCACCATGAACACTGAAGCTTTCTTT.

The rearrangement uses TRBV29-1 and TRBJ2-1, with TRBD1 matching over 8 bases. CDR3 length equals 14 residues. Germline CDR1 is SQVTM and CDR2 is ANQGSEA. The V segment lost 7 bases and the J segment 9 bases; nucleotides outside the gene matches: 14. The CDR3 region has the DNA TGCAGCGCCGAGGTCCGGACAGGGTTAAGTGAGCAGTTCTTC. It yields the protein CSAEVRTGLSEQFF.

This clonotype was found a few times. This chain joins TRBV29-1 and TRBJ2-4; D is unresolved. The tail of the sequence fits TRBJ2-7 better, so the J call may be wrong. CDR1 and CDR2 from the germline V gene are SQVTM and ANQGSEA. The CDR3 is 13 residues long. DNA for the CDR3: TGCAGCGTTCGGCAGGTTCAATCCTACGAGCAGTACTTC. Translating gives CSVRQVQSYEQYF.

The rearrangement uses TRBV7-3 and TRBJ1-1; D may be TRBD1 (6 bases). CDR1 SGHTA and CDR2 FQGTGA come from the germline V gene. Trimming shortened V by 1 base and J by 5 bases, and 11 bases separated the two germline ends. The CDR3 loop spans 14 amino acids. The chain's CDR3 is CASSLSRGITEAFF. The CDR3 DNA reads as TGTGCCAGCAGCTTAAGTAGGGGGATTACTGAAGCTTTCTTT.

This clonotype was observed a few times. The chain employs TRBV20-1 and TRBJ1-6; possibly TRBD1 for D (5 bases). CDR3 length: 13 amino acids. Germline V lookup: CDR1 DFQATT, CDR2 SNEGSKA (reference sequence). The germline V and J ends were trimmed by 5 bases and 7 bases, with 12 bases remaining between them. CDR3 in amino acids: CSAGGAVNSPLHF. Written as DNA, the CDR3 is TGCAGTGCTGGTGGGGCAGTGAATTCACCCCTCCACTTT.

This clonotype was detected a few times. The V and J genes are TRBV4-1 and TRBJ1-4; unclear D gene. This CDR3 is built from 14 residues. The germline V gene has CDR1 MGHRA and CDR2 YSYEKL. V was shortened by 3 bases and J by 0 bases, with 5 bases between the two germline ends. The CDR3 here is CASSQEATNEKLFF. CDR3 bases: TGCGCCAGCAGCCAGGAGGCAACTAATGAAAAACTGTTTTTT.

This clonotype was observed a single time. This rearrangement joins TRBV6-5 to TRBJ2-1; 7 positions match TRBD2. Germline assignment: CDR1 MNHEY and CDR2 SVGAGI. Unmatched junction bases numbered 15, after V lost 0 bases and J lost 4 bases. The CDR3 covers 19 residues. The CDR3, as DNA: TGTGCCAGCAGTTACTCTTCTAGCGGAGGGGAAGTGAGTTACAATGAGCAGTTCTTC. Translation gives CASSYSSSGGEVSYNEQFF.

In its sample, this clonotype was seen many times. The rearrangement uses TRBV12-3 or TRBV12-4 and TRBJ2-7; D unresolved. The ends were cut back, 1 base at V and 3 bases at J, with 7 bases in the middle. CDR3 size: 13 residues. This CDR3 is CASSLGRSYEQYF. CDR3 nucleotide sequence: TGTGCCAGCAGTTTAGGCAGAAGCTACGAGCAGTACTTC.

This clonotype turned up a few times. This sequence joins TRBV25-1 and TRBJ2-6, with D hard to call. The CDR3 is 16 amino acids. From germline, CDR1 is MGHDK and CDR2 SYGVNS. V was trimmed by 1 base and J by 5 bases, leaving 12 bases between them. CDR3 protein: CASSESPAWRANVLTF. CDR3 in DNA: TGTGCCAGCAGTGAATCCCCAGCGTGGAGGGCCAACGTCCTGACTTTC.

This clonotype was counted once. DNA for the CDR3: TGCAGTGTGGTAGCGGGCTACCAAGAGACCCAGTACTTC. Protein product: CSVVAGYQETQYF. V usage is TRBV20-1 and J usage is TRBJ2-5; TRBD2 aligns across 7 bases. Germline V gene data show CDR1 as DFQATT and CDR2 as SNEGSKA (reference sequence). After removal of 7 bases from V and 0 bases from J, the junction contained 5 bases not matched to a gene. CDR3 length: 13 amino acids.

This chain links TRBV20-1 with TRBJ2-7; 9 bases are a match to TRBD1. After removal of 0 bases from V and 2 bases from J, the junction contained 2 bases not matched to a gene. This CDR3 has 14 residues. Germline loops: CDR1 DFQATT, CDR2 SNEGSKA (reference sequence). CDR3 protein: CSARENRGPYEQYF. CDR3 DNA: TGCAGTGCTAGAGAGAACAGGGGGCCCTACGAGCAGTACTTC.

The chain is built from TRBV29-1 and TRBJ1-2, with 7 bases identical to TRBD1. CDR1 is SQVTM and CDR2 is ANQGSEA in the germline V gene. This CDR3 contains 13 residues. V gave up 5 bases and J gave up 8 bases; unmatched junction bases: 11. As DNA, the CDR3 is TGCAGCGTTTCCCGTCGACAGGGTGGAGGCTACACCTTC. Its protein product is CSVSRRQGGGYTF.

The chain is built from TRBV20-1 and TRBJ2-7; no firm D call. TRBJ2-5 explains the end of the DNA better; the J call may be wrong. This CDR3 has 11 amino acids. Germline lookup yields CDR1 DFQATT and CDR2 SNEGSKA (reference sequence). CDR3 region: CSATTQATQYF. The CDR3 region has the DNA TGCAGTGCCACGACGCAGGCGACCCAGTACTTC.

The chain employs TRBV7-9 and TRBJ2-7; D tentatively reads TRBD1 or TRBD2 (5 bases each). The CDR3 loop spans 15 amino acids. Germline V gives CDR1 SEHNR, CDR2 FQNEAQ (reference sequence). V was clipped by 2 bases and J by 2 bases, with 13 bases between them. The CDR3 loop is CASSLLRDGTYEQYF. In DNA form, the CDR3 reads TGTGCCAGCAGCTTACTCCGGGACGGGACCTACGAGCAGTACTTC.

The chain couples TRBV7-7 to TRBJ2-1; 10 nucleotides align to TRBD1. The CDR3 runs 14 residues. The germline V gene has CDR1 SSHAT and CDR2 FNYEAQ (reference sequence). The V gene end was trimmed by 5 bases and the J gene end by 8 bases; junction bases not matched to a gene: 6. CDR3 DNA sequence: TGTGCCAGCAGCCGAGGACAGGGGGGCTATGAGCAGTTCTTC. Translation: CASSRGQGGYEQFF.

In its sample, this clonotype was seen once. The chain is built from TRBV2 and TRBJ2-1, with TRBD1 matching 8 bases. The CDR3 is 13 residues long. The V and J ends lost 3 bases and 6 bases, in that order; junction bases with no gene match: 1. Germline V CDR1 and CDR2: SNHLY, FYNNEI. The CDR3 loop is CASSDGQGNEQFF. CDR3 in DNA: TGTGCCAGCAGTGATGGACAGGGCAATGAGCAGTTCTTC.

The J gene is TRBJ2-1, the V gene TRBV5-1, with D hard to call. CDR3 size: 14 residues. Germline values: CDR1 SGHRS, CDR2 YFSETQ. The V and J ends lost 7 bases and 10 bases respectively, with 21 bases between them. The chain's CDR3 is CASGVSDPSWEQFF. In DNA, the CDR3 is TGCGCCAGCGGGGTTTCGGACCCCTCGTGGGAGCAGTTCTTC.

This clonotype showed up just a few times. The rearrangement uses TRBV29-1 and TRBJ1-2; D call uncertain. CDR3 length: 12 residues. Germline CDR1 and CDR2: SQVTM and ANQGSEA. Between the trimmed V and J ends, which lost 3 bases and 0 bases, there was a span of 5 bases. As DNA, the CDR3 is TGCAGCGTTGATACAGCTAACTATGGCTACACCTTC. Its translation is CSVDTANYGYTF.

The J gene is TRBJ2-3, the V gene TRBV20-1, with a weak D call TRBD2 (5 bases). This CDR3 region has 17 residues. Trimming stripped 1 base from V and 2 bases from J, with 19 bases between. CDR1 and CDR2 from the germline V gene are DFQATT and SNEGSKA (reference sequence). The CDR3 coding sequence is TGCAGTGCTAGAGGAAGGTGGAGCGGAGGTAACACAGATACGCAGTATTTT. It is translated as CSARGRWSGGNTDTQYF.

The chain is built from TRBV20-1 and TRBJ2-7; D unclear. This CDR3 is built from 14 residues. Germline CDR1 DFQATT, CDR2 SNEGSKA (reference sequence). Trimming took off 2 bases at V and 1 base at J, with 12 bases between the two ends. The DNA for the CDR3 is TGCAGTGCTAGATCCGTCGAGAGTTCCTACGAGCAGTACTTC. Residues: CSARSVESSYEQYF.

Only a few counts were recorded for this clonotype. The CDR3 DNA is TGCGCCAGCAGCTTGGCGGGTGAGGGATCGGGTGAGCAGTACTTC. Residues: CASSLAGEGSGEQYF. J is TRBJ2-7 and V is TRBV5-1; D possibly corresponds to TRBD2 (5 bases). The CDR3 contains 15 residues. Per the germline V gene, CDR1 is SGHRS and CDR2 is YFSETQ. V lost 0 bases, J lost 7 bases, and 17 bases lay in between.